This T cell receptor beta chain comes out of a study of blood T cell repertoires in COVID-19. In the study overall: The study drew acute and convalescent COVID-19 samples from the United States, Italy and Spain. PBMCs, B-cell-depleted T cells, or T cells were the source of the cDNA or gDNA that made up the material.

Authors' processing steps: Nucleated cell counts were estimated from reference gene primer amplification. Method: immunoSEQ multiplex PCR; TCRdb's copy keeps in-frame clones and lacks some. V, J and clone size are those of that table, while D and trimming were read from the DNA. The profile shows 100,000 or so clones, approximately 91% of them singletons. The source material was peripheral blood. This clonotype originated in a man in his 60s with acute or convalescent COVID-19.

CDR3 region: CASSLNQGENEKLFF. The CDR3 region has the DNA TGTGCCAGCAGTTTAAATCAGGGGGAGAATGAAAAACTGTTTTTT. The V gene is TRBV27, the J gene TRBJ1-4; 7 nucleotides line up with TRBD1. V was pared by 2 bases and J by 5 bases, with 5 bases of the junction left unmatched. The CDR3 runs to 15 residues. Per germline, CDR1 MNHEY and CDR2 SMNVEV (reference sequence).